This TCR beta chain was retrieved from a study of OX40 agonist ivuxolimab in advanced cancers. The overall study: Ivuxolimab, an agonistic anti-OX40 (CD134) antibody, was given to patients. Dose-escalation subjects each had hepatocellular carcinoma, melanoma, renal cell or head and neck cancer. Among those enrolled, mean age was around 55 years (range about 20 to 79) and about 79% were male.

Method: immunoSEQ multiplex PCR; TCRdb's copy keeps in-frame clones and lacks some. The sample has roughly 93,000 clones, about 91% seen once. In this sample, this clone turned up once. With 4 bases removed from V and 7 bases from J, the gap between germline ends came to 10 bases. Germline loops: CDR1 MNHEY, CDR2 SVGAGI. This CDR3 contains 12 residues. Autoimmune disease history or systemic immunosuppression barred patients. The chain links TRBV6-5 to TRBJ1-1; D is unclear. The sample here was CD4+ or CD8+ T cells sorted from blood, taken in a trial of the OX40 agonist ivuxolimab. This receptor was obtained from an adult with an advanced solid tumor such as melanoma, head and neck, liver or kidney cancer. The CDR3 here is CASSSRHGEAFF. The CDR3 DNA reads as TGTGCCAGCAGTTCCCGTCACGGTGAAGCTTTCTTT.